This is a list of T cell receptor beta chains from one sample in a study of blood T cell repertoires in COVID-19. Data came from immunoSEQ multiplex PCR; TCRdb stores just in-frame clones and leaves some out. The data show roughly 60,000 clones, roughly 83% seen once. Sequenced sample: peripheral blood. The receptors were gathered from a man aged 60 to 69 with COVID-19, enrolled during active disease. CDR3s include the opening cysteine and the closing phenylalanine or tryptophan. Each record gives: clone size, CDR3 length, V gene, J gene, D gene, CDR3 DNA, CDR3 protein. The D gene is left open where the match is weak. Some rows mark clone size as missing; the rest say once, few, many or name a class of expanded clone.

>.|15|TRBV7-9|TRBJ2-3|TRBD1
TGTGCCAGCAGCTCCCGGACAGGGGGCACAGATACGCAGTATTTT
CASSSRTGGTDTQYF
>.|16|TRBV5-4|TRBJ2-1|TRBD1
TGTGCCAGCAGCTTGGACAGGGGAAGCTCCTACAATGAGCAGTTCTTC
CASSLDRGSSYNEQFF
>.|21|TRBV9|TRBJ2-1|TRBD2
TGTGCCAGCAGCGTAGAGGCGTTGATAGCGGGGGAGCTTAGTCCCTACAATGAGCAGTTCTTC
CASSVEALIAGELSPYNEQFF
>.|16|TRBV6-4|TRBJ2-3|.
TGTGCCAGCAGTGACTCACGGGATTCTAGCACAGATACGCAGTATTTT
CASSDSRDSSTDTQYF
>.|13|TRBV19|TRBJ2-3|.
TGTGCCAGTACGGTCACAGCCACAGATACGCAGTATTTT
CASTVTATDTQYF
>.|13|TRBV5-6|TRBJ1-1|.
TGTGCCAGCATCCTCGGGGGGAACACTGAAGCTTTCTTT
CASILGGNTEAFF
>.|13|TRBV6-5|TRBJ2-6|.
TGTGCCAGCATAGGGGGACGGGCCAACGTCCTGACTTTC
CASIGGRANVLTF
>.|16|TRBV4-1|TRBJ2-2|.
TGCGCCAGCAGCCAAGCAACATATCCGAACACCGGGGAGCTGTTTTTT
CASSQATYPNTGELFF
>.|15|TRBV18|TRBJ2-7|TRBD2
TGTGCCAGCTCAGGTTTTAGCGGGGGGGCCTACGAGCAGTACTTC
CASSGFSGGAYEQYF
>medium-sized|12|TRBV4-2|TRBJ2-7|.
TGTGCCAGCAGCCAAGGTCGGGACGAGCAGTACTTC
CASSQGRDEQYF
>once|11|TRBV29-1|TRBJ2-1|.
TGCAGCGTTGAAGTCTTCAATGAGCAGTTCTTC
CSVEVFNEQFF
>.|10|TRBV20-1|TRBJ2-3|.
TGCAGTGCTAGGGAGGATACGCAGTATTTT
CSAREDTQYF
>.|15|TRBV9|TRBJ1-3|.
TGTGCCAGCAGCGTAGATGTCTCGGGGGGAAACACCATATATTTT
CASSVDVSGGNTIYF
>.|15|TRBV7-6|TRBJ2-3|.
TGTGCCAGCAGCCTTTCCGGACTGATTATAGATACGCAGTATTTT
CASSLSGLIIDTQYF
>.|11|TRBV19|TRBJ2-3|.
TGCCCCCCGACAGGTCCAAATACGCAGTATTTT
CPPTGPNTQYF
>few|16|TRBV6-5|TRBJ1-4|TRBD1
TGTGCCAGCAGTTACGAAGGGACAGGGGGAGATGAAAAACTGTTTTTT
CASSYEGTGGDEKLFF
>.|18|TRBV2|TRBJ2-7|TRBD2
TGTGCCAGCAGCTACCCCCTCCCCACTAGCGGGAGGGCCTACGAGCAGTACTTC
CASSYPLPTSGRAYEQYF
>.|15|TRBV9|TRBJ1-5|TRBD1
TGTGCCAGCAGCGCCCAGGGGGGAAGCAATCAGCCCCAGCATTTT
CASSAQGGSNQPQHF
>.|14|TRBV18|TRBJ1-1|TRBD1
TGTGCCAGCTCACCGGACAGGGGTAGCCCTGAAGCTTTCTTT
CASSPDRGSPEAFF
>.|12|TRBV28|TRBJ1-1|.
TGTGCCAGCAGTCCCAGCGGTTATGAAGCTTTCTTT
CASSPSGYEAFF
>.|13|TRBV28|TRBJ1-1|.
TGTGCCAGCAGTTTTGAGCTGAACACTGAAGCTTTCTTT
CASSFELNTEAFF
>.|14|TRBV6-5|TRBJ2-7|TRBD2
TGTGCCAGCAGTACTAGCGGACACTCCTACGAGCAGTACTTC
CASSTSGHSYEQYF
>.|15|TRBV6-5|TRBJ1-1|.
TGTGCCAGCGTTGACTATCTCAGGGGCGGTACTGAAGCTTTCTTT
CASVDYLRGGTEAFF
>.|15|TRBV4-1|TRBJ1-5|TRBD1
TGCGCCAGCAGCCACTTTGTCGACAGGGGTAAGCCCCAGCATTTT
CASSHFVDRGKPQHF
>.|15|TRBV6-1|TRBJ2-1|.
TGTGCCAGCAGTGAAGGAATAGGGGTTTACAATGAGCAGTTCTTC
CASSEGIGVYNEQFF
>once|16|TRBV24-1|TRBJ2-3|TRBD2
TGTGCCACCGGATCATCTCATAGCGGGGGGGCAGATACGCAGTATTTT
CATGSSHSGGADTQYF
>few|14|TRBV6-6|TRBJ1-5|.
TGTGCCAGCAGTTACATAGATAGCAATCAGCCCCAGCATTTT
CASSYIDSNQPQHF
>.|14|TRBV6-5|TRBJ2-1|TRBD2
TGTGCCAGCACCTCGACTAGCGGGAGTGGTGAGCAGTTCTTC
CASTSTSGSGEQFF
>.|15|TRBV18|TRBJ1-5|.
TGTGCCAGCTCACCCGACATTACAGGGAATCAGCCCCAGCATTTT
CASSPDITGNQPQHF
>.|15|TRBV6-1|TRBJ2-1|.
TGTGCCAGCAGTGAATCTTTGAGGGCACCGCGTGAGCAGTTCTTC
CASSESLRAPREQFF
>.|14|TRBV5-1|TRBJ2-7|.
TGCGCCAGCACGTTGGGTACAGTCACGGGGGAGCAGTACTTC
CASTLGTVTGEQYF
>.|16|TRBV29-1|TRBJ2-6|TRBD2
TGCAGCGTTGAAAGCGGGGAGAATTCTGGGGCCAACGTCCTGACTTTC
CSVESGENSGANVLTF
>.|14|TRBV2|TRBJ1-4|TRBD1
TGTGCCAGCAGTGAAGGTGGACAGGCAGTCAAACTGTTTTTT
CASSEGGQAVKLFF
>.|16|TRBV6-4|TRBJ2-1|TRBD2
TGTGCCAGCAGTGCTCCCGGGACTACCTCTATCAATGAGCAGTTCTTC
CASSAPGTTSINEQFF
>.|13|TRBV28|TRBJ1-5|.
TGTGCCAGCAGTTTCCTCGGGGATCAGCCCCAGCATTTT
CASSFLGDQPQHF
>few|11|TRBV7-9|TRBJ2-7|TRBD1
TGTGCCAGCAGCCCCGGGACAGGGGATTACTTC
CASSPGTGDYF
>.|14|TRBV21-1|TRBJ2-1|.
TGTGCCAGCAGCGAACGGGACTGGGGCAATGAGCAGTTCTTC
CASSERDWGNEQFF
>.|21|TRBV5-1|TRBJ2-2|TRBD2
TGCGCCAGCAGCTTGCGGTTTGTGGCAAGGACTAGCGGGAGATGGGCCGGGGAGCTGTTTTTT
CASSLRFVARTSGRWAGELFF
>once|15|TRBV6-1|TRBJ2-2|TRBD1
TGTGCCAGCAGTGAAGGGACAGGGGGCCCCGGGGAGCTGTTTTTT
CASSEGTGGPGELFF
>.|16|TRBV5-1|TRBJ1-2|.
TGCGCCAGCAGCCATCCGACAGGCGGGCTCGCCTATGGCTACACCTTC
CASSHPTGGLAYGYTF
>.|17|TRBV7-2|TRBJ1-4|.
TGTGCCAGCAGCTTAGCCGCCGGAAGGGGTTGGGGTGAAAAACTGTTTTTT
CASSLAAGRGWGEKLFF
>.|13|TRBV2|TRBJ2-5|TRBD2
TGTGCCAGCAGACTAGCGGGCGAAGAGACCCAGTACTTC
CASRLAGEETQYF
>few|14|TRBV29-1|TRBJ2-1|TRBD2
TGCAGCGTTGACGGGCGGGAGGGCCTCGATGAGCAGTTCTTC
CSVDGREGLDEQFF
>.|16|TRBV5-4|TRBJ1-4|TRBD1
TGTGCCAGCTCCCGAGCGGCAGGGGGCGTGGGTGAAAAACTGTTTTTT
CASSRAAGGVGEKLFF